These T cell receptor beta chains were read from a single sample in a study of response to subunit inactivated influenza vaccine. A single record per CDR3 protein comes from TCRdb applying MiXCR to the RT-PCR reads. The sample shows about 520,000 distinct CDR3 sequences, 6% to 9% of them seen only once. The source material was PBMCs from blood, sampled 23 months after vaccination. All receptors derive from a man between 45 and 75 years old who received an inactivated influenza vaccine. Both conserved end residues are part of each CDR3. The D gene is left open where the match is weak. The listing skips clone size in some rows; elsewhere it reads once, few, many or a size class.

D gene: NA; V gene: TRBV7-7; J gene: TRBJ2-1; clone size: few; CDR3 DNA: TGTGCCAGCAGCTTATTCCCTAAGGGAAGTCAGGGCAATGAGCAGTTCTTC; CDR3 protein: CASSLFPKGSQGNEQFF
D gene: NA; V gene: TRBV12-5; J gene: TRBJ2-1; clone size: few; CDR3 DNA: TGTGCTAGTGGTCCGCTGGGGGGGCCGGGAGTTCGGTACAATGAGCAGTTCTTC; CDR3 protein: CASGPLGGPGVRYNEQFF
D gene: TRBD1; V gene: TRBV4-2; J gene: TRBJ1-1; clone size: NA; CDR3 DNA: TGTGCCAGCAGCCAACAGGGGGGGGACACTGAAGCTTTCTTT; CDR3 protein: CASSQQGGDTEAFF
D gene: NA; V gene: TRBV4-3; J gene: TRBJ2-3; clone size: few; CDR3 DNA: TGCGCCAGCAGCAGCCAATTTCCCCCAGATACGCAGTATTTT; CDR3 protein: CASSSQFPPDTQYF
D gene: NA; V gene: TRBV6-2/TRBV6-3; J gene: TRBJ1-1; clone size: NA; CDR3 DNA: TGTGCCAGCAGTTACCCCAGGGTTGAGAACACTGAAGCTTTCTTT; CDR3 protein: CASSYPRVENTEAFF
D gene: NA; V gene: TRBV15; J gene: TRBJ2-5; clone size: few; CDR3 DNA: TGTGCCACCAGCAGAGAGGACCAAGAGACCCAGTACTTC; CDR3 protein: CATSREDQETQYF
D gene: TRBD2; V gene: TRBV7-2; J gene: TRBJ2-7; clone size: NA; CDR3 DNA: TGTGCCAGCAGCTTAGCCCGGACTAGCAGCAGCTCCTACGAGCAGTACTTC; CDR3 protein: CASSLARTSSSSYEQYF
D gene: NA; V gene: TRBV19; J gene: TRBJ2-5; clone size: many; CDR3 DNA: TGTGCCAGTAGTTGGAGCAACCAAGAGACCCAGTACTTC; CDR3 protein: CASSWSNQETQYF
D gene: NA; V gene: TRBV7-9; J gene: TRBJ1-5; clone size: NA; CDR3 DNA: TGTGCCAGCAGCCGGGGGGTGGGGGTGAATCAGCCCCAGCATTTT; CDR3 protein: CASSRGVGVNQPQHF
D gene: NA; V gene: TRBV18; J gene: TRBJ1-6; clone size: NA; CDR3 DNA: TGTGCCAGCTCACCACGGCAGGTGGATTCACCCCTCCACTTT; CDR3 protein: CASSPRQVDSPLHF
D gene: TRBD1; V gene: TRBV24-1; J gene: TRBJ2-3; clone size: NA; CDR3 DNA: TGTGCCACCAGTGATGGTCAGGGGGCCGGCACAGATACGCAGTATTTT; CDR3 protein: CATSDGQGAGTDTQYF
D gene: TRBD2; V gene: TRBV6-5; J gene: TRBJ2-2; clone size: few; CDR3 DNA: TGTGCCAGCAGTTACTCGTTCCTAGCGGGGGGGACCGGGGAGCTGTTTTTT; CDR3 protein: CASSYSFLAGGTGELFF
D gene: TRBD2; V gene: TRBV29-1; J gene: TRBJ2-5; clone size: many; CDR3 DNA: TGCAGCGGGGCACTAGCGGTTCGTGAGACCCAGTACTTC; CDR3 protein: CSGALAVRETQYF
D gene: TRBD2; V gene: TRBV4-3; J gene: TRBJ2-3; clone size: NA; CDR3 DNA: TGCGCCAGCAGCCAAGAAAGGCTAGCGGGGGGGGCAGATACGCAGTATTTT; CDR3 protein: CASSQERLAGGADTQYF
D gene: TRBD2; V gene: TRBV4-2; J gene: TRBJ2-1; clone size: NA; CDR3 DNA: TGTGCCAGCAACCAGGGCTCGGGAGGCTACAATGAGCAGTTCTTC; CDR3 protein: CASNQGSGGYNEQFF
D gene: TRBD1; V gene: TRBV7-9; J gene: TRBJ1-4; clone size: NA; CDR3 DNA: TGTGCCAGCAGCTTACTACCGTTACAGGGGGATGAAAAACTGTTTTTT; CDR3 protein: CASSLLPLQGDEKLFF
D gene: NA; V gene: TRBV6-2/TRBV6-3; J gene: TRBJ2-7; clone size: few; CDR3 DNA: TGTGCCAGCAGTTACCAACCAGCCGGCGAGCAGTACTTC; CDR3 protein: CASSYQPAGEQYF